This TCR beta chain is drawn from a study of CD8+CD57+ T cells in acquired aplastic anemia. Overall study: Quantities of DNA derived from sorted CD4+ and CD8+ cells averaged approximately 3.5 ug.

Overall study findings and caveats: Sharing between patients and controls was observed for around 30 CD8+ CDR3 sequences.

Germline loops: CDR1 MGHRA, CDR2 YSYEKL. The V gene lost 0 bases and the J gene lost 6 bases, with 9 bases spanning the gap. The CDR3 is 15 amino acids. Flow cytometry had shown expanded CD8+CD57+ cells in the patients chosen for sequencing. The enrolled patients all had severe acquired aplastic anemia. Blood came from patients not yet given any therapy. The TCR beta profiling, which covered VDJ combination and CDR3 sequence, was carried out using genomic DNA as the template. Each CDR3 protein gets one entry after TCRdb re-called the reads with MiXCR. The top ten clones hold less than 0.85% of a sample with about 470,000 distinct CDR3 sequences, over 25% of them seen once. This clonotype has a count of ten or more. Its antigen is not identified.

The V and J genes are TRBV4-1 and TRBJ1-6, with no clear D. This clonotype was obtained from a human donor with aplastic anemia. The source material was sorted CD4+, CD8+, or CD8+CD57+ T cells (not recorded which) from PBMCs. As DNA, the CDR3 is TGCGCCAGCAGCCAAGATGTCGCCCTTAATTCACCCCTCCACTTT. Protein product: CASSQDVALNSPLHF.